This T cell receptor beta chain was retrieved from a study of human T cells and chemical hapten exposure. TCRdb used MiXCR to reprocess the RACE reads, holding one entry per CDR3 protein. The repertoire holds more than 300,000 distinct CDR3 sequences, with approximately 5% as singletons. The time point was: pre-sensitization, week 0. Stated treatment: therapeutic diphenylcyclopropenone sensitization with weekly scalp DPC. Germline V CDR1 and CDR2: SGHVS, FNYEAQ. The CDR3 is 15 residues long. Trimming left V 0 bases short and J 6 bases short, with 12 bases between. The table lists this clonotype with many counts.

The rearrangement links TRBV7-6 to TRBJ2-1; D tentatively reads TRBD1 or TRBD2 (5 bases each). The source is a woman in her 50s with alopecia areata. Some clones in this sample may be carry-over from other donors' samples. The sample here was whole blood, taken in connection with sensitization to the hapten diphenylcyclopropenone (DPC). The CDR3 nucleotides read TGTGCCAGCAGCTTAGCGGGTGGGACCCCCAATGAGCAGTTCTTC. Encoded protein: CASSLAGGTPNEQFF.